The clone carrying this TCR beta chain was picked up many times. The antigen remains undetermined. Each patient went into thyroid surgery without having received any treatment. This sample stems from a study of metastatic and nonmetastatic thyroid tumors. Findings and limits, study-wide: Relative to benign nodules, malignant thyroid tumors were reportedly characterized by significantly elevated TCR beta diversity in blood and tumor.

Per germline, CDR1 MDHEN and CDR2 SYDVKM. There are 16 residues in the CDR3. The V gene lost 8 bases and the J gene lost 8 bases, with 27 bases spanning the gap. MiXCR was used by TCRdb to re-call the PCR reads. The table includes approximately 90,000 clones, 8% to 9.5% detected once. This chain links TRBV28 with TRBJ1-2; the D gene is possibly TRBD1 (6 bases). The receptor was derived from a female donor with papillary thyroid cancer or a benign thyroid nodule (not recorded which). Some clones in this sample may be carry-over from other donors' samples. The sequencing sample was made of blood. CDR3 in DNA: TGTGCCAGCTGGGAAAGGGGGATCGCTCGGGGGGGAGGCTACACCTTC. It is translated as CASWERGIARGGGYTF.